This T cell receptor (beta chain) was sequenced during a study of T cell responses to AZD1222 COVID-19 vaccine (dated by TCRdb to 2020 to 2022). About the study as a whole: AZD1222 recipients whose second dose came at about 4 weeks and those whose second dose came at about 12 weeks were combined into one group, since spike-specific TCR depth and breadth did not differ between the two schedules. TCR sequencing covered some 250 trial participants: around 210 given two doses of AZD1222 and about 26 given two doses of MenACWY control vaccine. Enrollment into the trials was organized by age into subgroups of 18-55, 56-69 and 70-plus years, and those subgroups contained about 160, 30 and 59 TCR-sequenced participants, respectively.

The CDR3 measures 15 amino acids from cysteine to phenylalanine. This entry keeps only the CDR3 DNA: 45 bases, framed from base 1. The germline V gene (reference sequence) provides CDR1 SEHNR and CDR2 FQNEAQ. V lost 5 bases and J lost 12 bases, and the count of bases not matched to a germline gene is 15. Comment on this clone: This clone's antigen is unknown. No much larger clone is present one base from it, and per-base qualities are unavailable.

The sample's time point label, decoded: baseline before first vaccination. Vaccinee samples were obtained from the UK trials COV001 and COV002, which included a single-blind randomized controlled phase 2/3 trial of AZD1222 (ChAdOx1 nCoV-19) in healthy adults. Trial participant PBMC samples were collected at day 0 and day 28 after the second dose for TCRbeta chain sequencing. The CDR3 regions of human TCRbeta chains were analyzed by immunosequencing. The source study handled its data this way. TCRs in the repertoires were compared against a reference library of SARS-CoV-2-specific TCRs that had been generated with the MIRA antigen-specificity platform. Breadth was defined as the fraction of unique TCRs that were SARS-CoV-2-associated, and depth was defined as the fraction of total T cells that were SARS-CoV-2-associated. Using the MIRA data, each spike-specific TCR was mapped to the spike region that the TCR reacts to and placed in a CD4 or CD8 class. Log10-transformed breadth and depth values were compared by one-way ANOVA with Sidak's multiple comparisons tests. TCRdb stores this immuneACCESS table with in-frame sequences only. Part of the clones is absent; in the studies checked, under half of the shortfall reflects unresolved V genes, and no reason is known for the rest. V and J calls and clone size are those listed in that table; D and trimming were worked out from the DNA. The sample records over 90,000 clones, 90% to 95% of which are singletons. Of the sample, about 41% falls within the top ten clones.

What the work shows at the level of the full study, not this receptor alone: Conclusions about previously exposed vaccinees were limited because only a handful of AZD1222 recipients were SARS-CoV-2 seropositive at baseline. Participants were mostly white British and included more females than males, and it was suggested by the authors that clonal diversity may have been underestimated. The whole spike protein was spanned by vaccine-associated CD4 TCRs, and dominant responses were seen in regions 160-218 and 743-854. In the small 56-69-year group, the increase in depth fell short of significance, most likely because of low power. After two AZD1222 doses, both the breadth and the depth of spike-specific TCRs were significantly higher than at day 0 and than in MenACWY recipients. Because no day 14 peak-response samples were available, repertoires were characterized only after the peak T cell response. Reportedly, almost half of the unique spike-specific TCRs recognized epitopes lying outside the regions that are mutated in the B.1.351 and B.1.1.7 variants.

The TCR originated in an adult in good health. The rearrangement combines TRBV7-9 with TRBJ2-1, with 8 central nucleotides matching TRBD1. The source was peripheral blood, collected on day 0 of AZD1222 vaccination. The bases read TGTGCCAGCAGCCCCCCCCTCGACAGGGGAGAAGCGCAGTTCTTC. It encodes CASSPPLDRGEAQFF.